This T cell receptor beta chain was recovered during a study of blood T cell repertoires in COVID-19. At the level of the study: In each case, the material was cDNA or gDNA derived from T cells, B-cell-depleted T cells, or PBMCs.

Participants came from around 25 US areas, aged roughly 18 to 95 years. This CDR3 is built from 18 residues. Sequenced by immunoSEQ multiplex PCR; TCRdb stores in-frame clones only, minus some. The sample carries around 310,000 clones, around nine tenths recorded once. The chain is built from TRBV21-1 and TRBJ1-6; TRBD1 is taken as the D call from the table, unchecked against the DNA. TRBV21-1 has pseudogene status. The TCR was taken from a man aged 25-45 years who had recovered from COVID-19. Material: PBMCs or T cells enriched from blood (not recorded which). CDR3 nucleotide sequence: TGTGCCAGCAGCAAAGATGTTTTAGCGGACAGGGATAATTCACCCCTCCACTTT. Protein sequence: CASSKDVLADRDNSPLHF.